This T cell receptor beta chain was identified in a study of cytomegalovirus exposure and HLA in healthy donors. Whole-study context: Most donors, 80% to 90% of a few hundred genotyped, fell in the Caucasian-associated ancestry cluster. Study outcomes and limitations: In vitro work confirmed that a few CMV-associated chains recognize CMV antigens. When analyzed later, the rates of TCR association showed variation by HLA locus, with DRB1 the most and HLA-C the fewest.

In the case of this clone: Antigen specificity is unknown.

Germline V gene sequence: CDR1 LGHNA, CDR2 YNFKEQ. V was trimmed by 1 base and J by 6 bases, leaving 13 bases between them. The CDR3 length is 15 residues. A multiplex PCR was run with 60 Vbeta primers and 13 Jbeta primers. Assay: immunoSEQ multiplex PCR; the TCRdb copy retains only in-frame clones and omits some. The sample consists of about 190,000 clones, roughly 74% of them appearing once. The chain combines TRBV4-2 with TRBJ2-1, with unresolved D. The source is a woman aged 25 to 45 in good health and CMV-seropositive. Material for sequencing was PBMCs. The CDR3 reads CASSQARQVGNEQFF. The DNA of the CDR3 is TGTGCCAGCAGCCAAGCTCGGCAGGTGGGCAATGAGCAGTTCTTC.